Here is one T cell receptor (beta chain) with its context. Its binding antigen is unknown. Base qualities are missing; no much larger clone stands one base away. This sample was taken from a study of patients and donors after allogeneic stem cell transplantation (dated by TCRdb to the early 2020s). V is cut back by 1 base and J by 5 bases, with 4 bases in the junction unmatched. From cysteine to phenylalanine, the CDR3 is 14 amino acids long. The sequence is cut down to CDR3 DNA, 42 bases in frame from base 1. CDR1 SGHRS and CDR2 YFSETQ are derived from the germline V gene. The receptor library was made with RT-PCR. Data came from a NextSeq 550. TCRdb reran the public reads through fastp at Q25 and MiXCR, keeping productive beta chains. Every entry covers one CDR3 protein and lists the most common genes and DNA from its rows. In all, the sample holds a few hundred thousand distinct CDR3 sequences, and more than 35% of those were seen once. Around a tenth of the sample is taken by the ten largest.

The receptor was derived from a human donor who was either an allogeneic HSCT recipient or a stem cell or donor lymphocyte infusion donor (not recorded which). It is not recorded whose cells these are; they may come from a transplant donor. Sequencing input: blood, either unsorted or a sorted T cell fraction (not recorded which). The chain joins TRBV5-1 to TRBJ1-1, with TRBD1 identical over 8 junction bases. The CDR3 sequence is CASSLKQGETEAFF. The DNA sequence reads TGCGCCAGCAGCTTGAAACAGGGGGAGACTGAAGCTTTCTTT.